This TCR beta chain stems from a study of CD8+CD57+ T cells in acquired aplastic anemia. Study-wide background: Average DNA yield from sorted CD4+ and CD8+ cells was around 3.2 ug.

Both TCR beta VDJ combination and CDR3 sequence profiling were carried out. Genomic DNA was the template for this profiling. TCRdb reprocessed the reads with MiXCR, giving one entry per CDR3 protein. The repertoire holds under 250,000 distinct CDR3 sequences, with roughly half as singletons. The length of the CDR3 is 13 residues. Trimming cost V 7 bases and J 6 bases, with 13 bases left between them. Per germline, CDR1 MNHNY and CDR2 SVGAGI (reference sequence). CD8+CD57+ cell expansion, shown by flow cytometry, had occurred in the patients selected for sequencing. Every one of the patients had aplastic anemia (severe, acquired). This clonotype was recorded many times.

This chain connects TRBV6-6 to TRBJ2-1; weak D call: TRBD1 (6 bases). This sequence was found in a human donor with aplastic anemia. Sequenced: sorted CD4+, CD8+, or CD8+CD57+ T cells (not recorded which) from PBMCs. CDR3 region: CASNLGQFNEQFF. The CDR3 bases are TGTGCCAGCAACTTGGGACAATTCAATGAGCAGTTCTTC.